These 13 T cell receptor beta chains originate from one sample sequenced in a study of blood T cell repertoires in COVID-19. TCRdb's copy holds only in-frame clones and misses some; the assay was immunoSEQ multiplex PCR. The sample consists of approximately 290,000 clones, around 87% of them appearing once. Sequencing input: peripheral blood. Receptors originate from a man aged 18 to 30 with active or convalescent COVID-19.

The chain links TRBV11-3 to TRBJ2-3, with TRBD2 identical over 7 bases. Trimming cost V 4 bases and J 2 bases; bases outside gene matches: 9. The CDR3 has 16 residues. Germline CDR1 and CDR2: SGHNT and YENEEA. The CDR3 here is CASSSAAGAATDTQYF. CDR3 DNA: TGTGCCAGCAGCTCGGCGGCGGGAGCAGCCACAGATACGCAGTATTTT.

The CDR3 bases are TGTGCCAGCAGCCTCAGCGGGGTGACCGGAAACACCATATATTTT. Its protein is CASSLSGVTGNTIYF. This sequence joins TRBV7-2 and TRBJ1-3; D gene ambiguous. Germline V lookup: CDR1 SGHTA, CDR2 FQGNSA. Trimming shortened V by 5 bases and J by 4 bases, and 15 bases separated the two germline ends. The CDR3 is made up of 15 amino acids.

This rearrangement joins TRBV5-4 to TRBJ2-2, with D hard to call. With 4 bases removed from V and 3 bases from J, the gap between germline ends came to 7 bases. Germline values: CDR1 SGHNT, CDR2 YYREEE (reference sequence). This CDR3 is built from 13 residues. CDR3 protein: CASSGEHTGELFF. The CDR3 DNA is TGTGCCAGCAGCGGAGAGCACACCGGGGAGCTGTTTTTT.

This chain connects TRBV9 to TRBJ2-7, with 10 bases that match TRBD2. CDR3 length: 15 amino acids. Germline V gene sequence: CDR1 SGDLS, CDR2 YYNGEE. J lost 1 base, V lost 3 bases, and 4 bases had no gene match. CDR3 sequence: CASSASTSGSYEQYF. CDR3 nucleotide sequence: TGTGCCAGCAGCGCCTCGACTAGCGGGTCCTACGAGCAGTACTTC.

The chain recombines TRBV5-1 with TRBJ2-1, with TRBD2 as a possible D gene (5 bases). CDR1 is SGHRS, CDR2 YFSETQ, per germline. Trimming pared 2 bases from V and 4 bases from J, leaving 13 bases between. The CDR3 consists of 15 residues. CDR3 bases: TGCGCCAGCAGCTTCGCGATAGCGCTGTACAATGAGCAGTTCTTC. Translating it yields CASSFAIALYNEQFF.

CDR3 sequence (DNA): TGTGCCAGCAGTGACAGGGGCTCTGGAAACACCATATATTTT. It is translated as CASSDRGSGNTIYF. The rearrangement joins TRBV2 to TRBJ1-3; the D gene is possibly TRBD1 (6 bases). Germline V gives CDR1 SNHLY, CDR2 FYNNEI. The V end was cut by 3 bases, the J end by 0 bases, with 6 bases between. The CDR3 is 14 amino acids.

The chain combines TRBV7-7 with TRBJ2-7, with D possibly being TRBD1 (8 bases). The germline V and J ends were trimmed by 7 bases and 0 bases, with 16 bases remaining between them. CDR3 length equals 15 residues. Germline-derived CDR1 and CDR2 are SSHAT and FNYEAQ (reference sequence). CDR3 coding DNA: TGTGCCAGCACCGCGGGAGACAGGGGCTCCTACGAGCAGTACTTC. Translated: CASTAGDRGSYEQYF.

The V gene is TRBV5-1, the J gene TRBJ1-2; tentatively, D is TRBD1 (5 bases). The germline gives CDR1 SGHRS, CDR2 YFSETQ. The ends were cut back, 4 bases at V and 7 bases at J, with 17 bases in the middle. CDR3 size: 14 residues. CDR3 DNA sequence: TGCGCCAGCAGCCAATTAGGGGCCCCGGGTGGCTACACCTTC. This gives the protein CASSQLGAPGGYTF.

The chain employs TRBV29-1 and TRBJ1-2, with D possibly being TRBD1 (6 bases). This CDR3 comprises 15 residues. Germline V gives CDR1 SQVTM, CDR2 ANQGSEA. V lost 6 bases and J lost 4, with 21 bases in between. The CDR3 protein is CSVRLGDTGFYGYTF. DNA of the CDR3: TGCAGCGTGCGTCTAGGGGACACCGGCTTCTATGGCTACACCTTC.

The rearrangement uses TRBV19 and TRBJ2-3; perhaps TRBD2 as D (5 bases). Germline assignment: CDR1 LNHDA and CDR2 SQIVND (reference sequence). With 7 bases removed from V and 0 bases from J, the gap between germline ends came to 8 bases. This CDR3 comprises 13 residues. CDR3 sequence reads: CASKLVSTDTQYF. The CDR3 DNA is TGTGCCAGTAAACTAGTCAGCACAGATACGCAGTATTTT.

Written as DNA, the CDR3 is TGCAGTGCCAGTCCGGGACAGGGGACTGAAGCTTTCTTT. This codes for CSASPGQGTEAFF. The V call is TRBV20-1, the J call TRBJ1-1; 10 nucleotides match TRBD1. The CDR3 consists of 13 residues. Germline-derived CDR1 and CDR2 are DFQATT and SNEGSKA (reference sequence). V was clipped by 6 bases and J by 5 bases; unmatched bases: 6.

This clone showed up just once. The chain combines TRBV18 with TRBJ2-3; a weak D match, TRBD2 (6 bases). Germline CDR1 reads KGHSH; CDR2 reads LQKENI. The CDR3 loop spans 15 amino acids. The ends were cut back, 3 bases at V and 2 bases at J, with 12 bases in the middle. The CDR3 coding sequence is TGTGCCAGCTCACCCCTAGCGACTCACACAGATACGCAGTATTTT. It is translated as CASSPLATHTDTQYF.

V gene TRBV7-8 combines with J gene TRBJ2-7; 11 bases are shared with TRBD2. Losses at the gene ends were 7 bases for V and 0 bases for J; bases not matched to a gene: 8. The CDR3 runs 16 residues. Germline V lookup: CDR1 SGHVS, CDR2 FQNEAQ. The CDR3, as DNA: TGTGCCAGCACCTCCTCAGGGACTAGCGGCTCCTACGAGCAGTACTTC. Its protein is CASTSSGTSGSYEQYF.